This T cell receptor beta chain appears in the sequencing data of a study of cytomegalovirus exposure and HLA in healthy donors. V lost 5 bases and J lost 3, with 10 bases in between. Germline V gives CDR1 SEHNR, CDR2 FQNEAQ (reference sequence). CDR3 length equals 13 residues. In the PCR, 60 Vbeta and 13 Jbeta primers were used. The protocol was immunoSEQ multiplex PCR, while the TCRdb copy is restricted to in-frame clones and leaves out a portion. This repertoire shows roughly 110,000 clones, about 80% found once; its top ten account for almost 3%. The specimen sequenced was PBMCs. The chain joins TRBV7-9 to TRBJ1-2; TRBD1 might be the D (6 bases). The sequence was obtained from a woman aged 18-29 years in good health and CMV-seropositive. CDR3 coding DNA: TGTGCCAGCAGCCTCCGGACAGACTATGGCTACACCTTC. This encodes CASSLRTDYGYTF.